This T cell receptor beta chain was identified during a study of cytomegalovirus exposure and HLA in healthy donors. Notes on the study in general: Most TCR sequences proved rare, with some public TCRs found in many donors.

As concerns this clone: Its antigen is not identified.

V lost 5 bases and J 12 bases, leaving 17 bases between the germline ends. In germline, CDR1 is MGHDK, CDR2 SYGVNS. CDR3 length: 14 amino acids. Primers included in the PCR were 60 Vbeta and 13 Jbeta primers. Assay used: immunoSEQ multiplex PCR; TCRdb lists only in-frame clones, some missing. Its listing shows 100,000 to 150,000 clones. Sequences were obtained from PBMCs. The receptor was isolated from a woman in her thirties or forties in good health and CMV-seropositive. The V gene is TRBV25-1, the J gene TRBJ1-6, with D tentatively TRBD1 (5 bases). Here the CDR3 DNA reads TGTGCCAGCAGTACCCCTGGGGGGGTGAGACCCCTCCACTTT. Translated: CASSTPGGVRPLHF.